The clone carrying this T cell receptor beta chain was detected only once. The data originate from a study of CD8+CD57+ T cells in acquired aplastic anemia. Only patients with CD8+CD57+ cell expansion on flow cytometry were chosen for sequencing. Patients were treatment-naive when blood was sampled. The study profiled TCR beta VDJ and CDR3 using genomic DNA as template. One entry per CDR3 protein results from TCRdb running MiXCR on the reads. The sample holds about 290,000 distinct CDR3 sequences, 56% seen once. The sequence was obtained from a human donor with aplastic anemia. Sequencing used sorted CD4+, CD8+, or CD8+CD57+ T cells (not recorded which) from PBMCs.

The chain's CDR3 is CASSLLSFGDTQYF. In DNA form, the CDR3 reads TGTGCCAGCAGCTTATTAAGCTTTGGAGATACGCAGTATTTT. The chain is built from TRBV7-8 and TRBJ2-3; D not resolved. The length of the CDR3 is 14 residues. Deletions cut 2 bases from V and 5 bases from J, with 11 bases between. Germline CDR1 is SGHVS and CDR2 is FQNEAQ.